This T cell receptor (beta chain) comes out of a study of T-cell reconstitution after alpha-beta-depleted transplantation in children. This CDR3 is built from 13 residues. The V end was cut by 10 bases, the J end by 0 bases, with 12 bases between. Germline V gene sequence: CDR1 ENHRY, CDR2 SYGVKD. Unique molecular identifiers featured in how the TCRbeta library was prepared. TCRdb reanalysed the PCR reads using MiXCR and keeps one entry per CDR3 protein. The data hold approximately 400,000 distinct CDR3 sequences, with 11% observed a single time. V and J are TRBV10-3 and TRBJ1-1, with a weak D call TRBD1 (5 bases). The starting material was PBMCs from the stem cell graft donor, obtained from the stem cell graft. This sequence was found in a human donor who donated a stem cell graft to a child with acute myeloid leukemia. CDR3 protein: CATQTAMNTEAFF. The CDR3 nucleotides are TGTGCCACGCAGACAGCAATGAACACTGAAGCTTTCTTT.